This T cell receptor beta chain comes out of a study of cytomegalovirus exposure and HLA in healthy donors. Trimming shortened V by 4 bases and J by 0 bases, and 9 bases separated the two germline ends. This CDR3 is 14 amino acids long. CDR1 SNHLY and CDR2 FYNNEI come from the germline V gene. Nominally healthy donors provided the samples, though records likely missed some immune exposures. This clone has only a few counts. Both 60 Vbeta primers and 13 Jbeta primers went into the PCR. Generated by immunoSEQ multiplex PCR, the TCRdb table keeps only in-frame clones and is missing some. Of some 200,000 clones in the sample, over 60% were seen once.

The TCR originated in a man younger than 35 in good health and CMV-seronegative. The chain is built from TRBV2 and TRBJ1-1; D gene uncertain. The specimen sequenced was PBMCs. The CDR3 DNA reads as TGTGCCAGCAGTGTTGGAGGGTTGAACACTGAAGCTTTCTTT. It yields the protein CASSVGGLNTEAFF.